The T cell receptor (beta chain) described here comes from a study of graft-versus-host responses after intestinal transplantation (dated by TCRdb to the early 2020s). Regarding the study in general: Multivisceral, liver-intestinal, or isolated intestinal transplants were received by the recipients. Every recipient was given anti-thymocyte globulin induction, followed by roughly 3 years of maintenance tacrolimus and steroids. After intestinal transplantation, graft-versus-host and host-versus-graft alloreactive T cell clones in the graft, circulation and bone marrow were tracked using bulk TCR-beta CDR3 sequencing. Alloreactive clones were identified by sequencing pre-transplant mixed lymphocyte reaction products and comparing them with unstimulated pre-transplant donor and recipient T cells. The cohort enrolled about two dozen intestinal transplant recipients including one retransplant, and a few patients lacking pretransplant specimens were excluded. A peak of at least 4% donor T cells among recipient peripheral blood mononuclear cells was the definition used for donor T cell macrochimerism. Instead of going to the commercial service, samples from three later patients were sequenced in-house on an Illumina MiSeq and processed with MiXCR.

Findings and caveats that apply to the study as a whole: Conclusions were limited by the relatively low number and heterogeneity of intestinal transplant patients. In patients with donor T cell macrochimerism, the allografts had high GvH to HvG T cell clonal ratios. GvH clones turned up in recipient bone marrow, with some appearing earlier in ileal mucosa or blood, a pattern consistent with an intestinal mucosal origin. Early after transplant, peak levels of circulating GvH clones were associated with declines in HvG clones.

The method behind the library was the immunoSEQ multiplex PCR assay. For most patients, high-throughput TCR-beta CDR3 sequencing of genomic DNA was performed by Adaptive Biotechnologies. For the original study's pipeline: TCR sequencing data were retrieved from Adaptive's ImmunoSEQ software for 15 to 20 patients, whereas a few other patients were processed with MiXCR and VDJtools. CDR3 nucleotide sequences shared by donor and recipient were removed because the origin of these sequences could not be assigned. Alloreactive clones required at least 2-fold expansion over unstimulated cells and minimum CFSE-low frequency of 0.002% (template counts) or 0.001% (read counts). Clones were considered mappable if detected in sequenced pre-transplant spleen, lymph node, or MLR CFSE-low populations of the donor or recipient. The cumulative frequency of alloreactive clones was calculated as a percentage of all sequences, weighted by copy number. The table comes from immuneACCESS by way of TCRdb, which keeps in-frame sequences with V and J called. Part of the clones is missing from these tables; in studies checked, under half for an unresolved V gene and the rest for unknown reasons. D and trimming come from the DNA, and the V and J calls and clone size come from that table. This sample has some 55,000 clones in its table, and roughly nine tenths of those were observed once. The leading ten clones occupy 5% to 7% of the sample.

Relative to germline, V is 0 bases shorter and J is 4 bases shorter, with 4 bases between their ends. CDR1 and CDR2, per the germline V gene (reference sequence), are SEHNR and FQNEAQ. The CDR3 runs 13 amino acids, cysteine and phenylalanine included. Only CDR3 DNA remains: 39 bases, in frame from the first base. Blood samples were collected up to 4 times in the first month after transplant and then at least monthly when available. Remarks on this clone: It lacks a known antigen. No base qualities exist here, and no much larger clone lies one base off it.

The sample consisted of PBMCs, taken approximately 97 weeks after intestinal transplant. The chain was built from TRBV7-9 and TRBJ1-3; a confident D gene designation cannot be given. The clonotype was recovered from a human patient who received an intestinal transplant, so some T cells may come from the graft donor. The CDR3 region reads CASSLAGGNTIYF. The DNA reads as follows: TGTGCCAGCAGCTTAGCCGGAGGAAACACCATATATTTT.